The rows below give T cell receptor beta chains drawn from one sample of a study of CD8 T cells in ankylosing spondylitis. TCRdb ran MiXCR on the 5' RACE reads and lists one entry per CDR3 protein. The sample lists about 140,000 distinct CDR3 sequences, roughly 30% occurring once. Specimen: synovial fluid, either unsorted or a sorted T cell fraction (not recorded which). The receptors here all came from a male donor with ankylosing spondylitis. Each CDR3 is given without its conserved first and last residue. A D gene is named only where the DNA matches it firmly.

d_call: .; j_call: TRBJ1-1; v_call: TRBV2; cdr3_aa: ASSETVMNTEAF
d_call: .; j_call: TRBJ1-5; v_call: TRBV20-1; cdr3_aa: SARDPSNRNQPQH
d_call: .; j_call: TRBJ2-3; v_call: TRBV5-1; cdr3_aa: ASRGPLPAQDTQY
d_call: .; j_call: TRBJ2-5; v_call: TRBV28; cdr3_aa: ASSLPPKETQY
d_call: .; j_call: TRBJ2-3; v_call: TRBV12-3/TRBV12-4; cdr3_aa: ASSLAPDTQY
d_call: TRBD1; j_call: TRBJ1-2; v_call: TRBV7-2; cdr3_aa: ASSHYRDSRGYT
d_call: TRBD1; j_call: TRBJ1-2; v_call: TRBV15; cdr3_aa: ATSRDQGASYGYT
d_call: .; j_call: TRBJ2-3; v_call: TRBV6-1; cdr3_aa: ASRLMRTTDTQY
d_call: .; j_call: TRBJ1-5; v_call: TRBV21-1; cdr3_aa: ASIFLPQGSGDQPQH
d_call: .; j_call: TRBJ2-3; v_call: TRBV9; cdr3_aa: ASSVGPPDTQY
d_call: .; j_call: TRBJ2-1; v_call: TRBV5-1; cdr3_aa: ASSLDWGRPYNEQF
d_call: .; j_call: TRBJ1-1; v_call: TRBV7-8; cdr3_aa: ASSPLEGGFAEAF
d_call: .; j_call: TRBJ1-1; v_call: TRBV27; cdr3_aa: ASQMNTEAF
d_call: .; j_call: TRBJ1-1; v_call: TRBV10-3; cdr3_aa: AIGRTGAEAF
d_call: TRBD1; j_call: TRBJ1-1; v_call: TRBV25-1; cdr3_aa: ASSLQGHFDEAF
d_call: .; j_call: TRBJ1-6; v_call: TRBV27; cdr3_aa: ASRTGEYNSPLH
d_call: .; j_call: TRBJ2-1; v_call: TRBV6-2/TRBV6-3; cdr3_aa: ASSYRGTDNEQF
d_call: TRBD1; j_call: TRBJ1-1; v_call: TRBV2; cdr3_aa: ASSAAGQGNTEAF
d_call: .; j_call: TRBJ2-2; v_call: TRBV24-1; cdr3_aa: ATSRQSANTGELF
d_call: .; j_call: TRBJ1-2; v_call: TRBV20-1; cdr3_aa: SARPTGSSYGYT
d_call: .; j_call: TRBJ2-2; v_call: TRBV28; cdr3_aa: ASRLMGSNTGELF
d_call: .; j_call: TRBJ2-5; v_call: TRBV9; cdr3_aa: ASSRDAEIETQY
d_call: .; j_call: TRBJ2-2; v_call: TRBV9; cdr3_aa: ASSVHSRTLNTGELF
d_call: TRBD2; j_call: TRBJ2-1; v_call: TRBV29-1; cdr3_aa: SVVVSSGRGEQF
d_call: .; j_call: TRBJ2-7; v_call: TRBV5-4; cdr3_aa: ASSLGSGPSYEQY
d_call: .; j_call: TRBJ2-5; v_call: TRBV24-1; cdr3_aa: ATSDPSTPQETQY
d_call: TRBD2; j_call: TRBJ2-1; v_call: TRBV5-1; cdr3_aa: ASSLGTSGGYNEQF
d_call: .; j_call: TRBJ2-3; v_call: TRBV7-2; cdr3_aa: ASSLGQSAYTQY